Below, one T cell receptor beta chain is given with its context. The record originates from a study of T cell changes during pregnancy in multiple sclerosis. Only in-frame clones appear in the TCRdb table, and some are missing; sequencing was by immunoSEQ multiplex PCR. The sample lists tens of thousands of clones; approximately 89% were seen once. The CDR3 consists of 16 residues. V trimming: 0 bases; J trimming: 3 bases; junction bases outside the gene matches: 5. The germline CDR1 and CDR2 sequences are LGHNA and YSLEER. Here the sequenced sample was CD8+ T cells from peripheral blood mononuclear cells, taken after pregnancy. The chain links TRBV4-3 to TRBJ2-3, with 8 bases that match TRBD2. This sequence was found in a female donor with multiple sclerosis, enrolled in a pregnancy study. As DNA, the CDR3 is TGCGCCAGCAGCCAAGACGGACTAGCAGATACAGATACGCAGTATTTT. Encoded protein: CASSQDGLADTDTQYF.